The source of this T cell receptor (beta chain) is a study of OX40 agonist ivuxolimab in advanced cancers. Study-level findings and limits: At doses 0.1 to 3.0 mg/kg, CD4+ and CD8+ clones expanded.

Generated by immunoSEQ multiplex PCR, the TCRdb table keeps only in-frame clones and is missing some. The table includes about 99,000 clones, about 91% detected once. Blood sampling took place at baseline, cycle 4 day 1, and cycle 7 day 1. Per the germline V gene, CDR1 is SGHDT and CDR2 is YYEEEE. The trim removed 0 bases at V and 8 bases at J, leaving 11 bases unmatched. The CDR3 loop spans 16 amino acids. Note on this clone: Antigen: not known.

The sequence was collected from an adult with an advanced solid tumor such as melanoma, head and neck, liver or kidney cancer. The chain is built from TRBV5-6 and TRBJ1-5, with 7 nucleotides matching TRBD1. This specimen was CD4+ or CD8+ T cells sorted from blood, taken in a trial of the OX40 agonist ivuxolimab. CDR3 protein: CASSLATGPFGEPQHF. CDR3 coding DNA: TGTGCCAGCAGCTTGGCGACAGGGCCATTCGGGGAGCCCCAGCATTTT.